Listed below are T cell receptor beta chains from one sample, sequenced in a study of blood T cell repertoires in COVID-19. Repertoires were generated with immunoSEQ multiplex PCR, while TCRdb's copy carries only in-frame clones and drops some. The sample has 150,000 to 200,000 clones; around four fifths are singletons. The source material was peripheral blood. Source of these receptors: a woman of 80 years or more with active or convalescent COVID-19. Both conserved end residues are part of each CDR3. The D gene is left open where the match is weak. Not all rows give a size; the values are once, few, many and, for expanded clones, a class.

J,length,V,size,D,CDR3,DNA
TRBJ2-3,19,TRBV4-1,-,TRBD2,CASSQRRASGGPSTDTQYF,TGCGCCAGCAGCCAACGCCGAGCTAGCGGGGGACCCAGCACAGATACGCAGTATTTT
TRBJ2-1,13,TRBV7-9,-,TRBD1,CASRGQGNNEQFF,TGTGCCAGCAGGGGACAGGGGAACAATGAGCAGTTCTTC
TRBJ2-7,14,TRBV2,-,TRBD1,CASSATGGKYEQYF,TGTGCCAGCAGTGCTACAGGGGGCAAATACGAGCAGTACTTC
TRBJ1-5,17,TRBV9,once,TRBD1,CASSDWDSEEERKPQHF,TGTGCCAGCAGCGACTGGGACAGTGAAGAAGAACGTAAGCCCCAGCATTTT
TRBJ2-5,16,TRBV11-3,-,TRBD1,CASSLTSTGGYETQYF,TGTGCCAGCAGCTTAACCTCGACAGGGGGCTATGAGACCCAGTACTTC
TRBJ1-5,14,TRBV30,-,-,CAWSMGPAGQPQHF,TGTGCCTGGAGTATGGGACCAGCGGGTCAGCCCCAGCATTTT
TRBJ2-1,16,TRBV18,-,TRBD1,CASSPPKTGVDYEQFF,TGTGCCAGCTCACCACCGAAAACAGGGGTCGATTACGAGCAGTTCTTC
TRBJ1-4,13,TRBV7-2,-,-,CASSSRQVEKLFF,TGTGCCAGCAGCTCCAGACAGGTTGAAAAACTGTTTTTT
TRBJ2-3,14,TRBV4-1,once,TRBD2,CASSRGLVTDTQYF,TGCGCCAGCAGCCGGGGACTAGTCACAGATACGCAGTATTTT
TRBJ2-1,16,TRBV9,-,TRBD2,CASSVEASGGANEQFF,TGTGCCAGCAGCGTAGAGGCTAGCGGGGGGGCTAATGAGCAGTTCTTC
TRBJ1-2,13,TRBV2,-,TRBD1,CASGQGGSYGYTF,TGTGCCAGCGGACAGGGTGGAAGCTATGGCTACACCTTC
TRBJ1-1,12,TRBV12-3/TRBV12-4,-,-,CASSFEGAEAFF,TGTGCCAGCAGTTTTGAGGGGGCTGAAGCTTTCTTT
TRBJ1-6,15,TRBV5-6,-,-,CASSLGQAANSPLHF,TGTGCCAGCAGCTTGGGACAGGCGGCCAATTCACCCCTCCACTTT
TRBJ2-1,15,TRBV7-9,once,TRBD1,CASSLRTGASNEQFF,TGTGCCAGCAGTTTAAGGACAGGAGCCTCCAATGAGCAGTTCTTC
TRBJ2-1,16,TRBV9,-,-,CASSADPGNPYNEQFF,TGTGCCAGCAGCGCTGACCCCGGGAACCCCTACAATGAGCAGTTCTTC
TRBJ1-6,16,TRBV30,-,TRBD1,CAYTGRDRGDNSPLHF,TGTGCCTATACGGGTCGGGACAGGGGAGATAATTCACCCCTCCACTTT
TRBJ1-2,14,TRBV11-2,-,-,CASSQSRGNYGYTF,TGTGCCAGCAGCCAATCGCGGGGTAACTATGGCTACACCTTC
TRBJ2-5,18,TRBV7-8,once,TRBD2,CASSLVGVAGRLVETQYF,TGTGCCAGCAGCTTAGTGGGGGTAGCGGGGAGGTTGGTAGAGACCCAGTACTTC
TRBJ1-6,13,TRBV7-2,-,-,CASSPSGLKALHF,TGTGCCAGCAGCCCAAGCGGCCTTAAGGCCCTCCACTTT
TRBJ1-5,17,TRBV7-2,few,-,CASSLSAGAIGNQPQHF,TGTGCCAGCAGCTTATCGGCAGGGGCGATCGGCAATCAGCCCCAGCATTTT
TRBJ1-4,15,TRBV6-6,-,-,CASSYSLSAGEKLFF,TGTGCCAGCAGTTACTCTCTCTCCGCCGGTGAAAAACTGTTTTTT
TRBJ2-3,14,TRBV19,few,TRBD1,CASNWDSSTDTQYF,TGTGCCAGTAACTGGGACAGTAGCACAGATACGCAGTATTTT
TRBJ1-4,12,TRBV3-1/TRBV3-2,-,TRBD1,CATGQGGEKLFF,TGTGCCACAGGACAGGGTGGCGAAAAACTGTTTTTT
TRBJ2-2,16,TRBV6-5,-,-,CASSYSPGQGNRELFF,TGTGCCAGCAGTTACTCCCCCGGACAAGGAAACCGGGAGCTGTTTTTT
TRBJ1-2,13,TRBV6-5,many,TRBD1,CASSSQGSYGYTF,TGTGCCAGCAGTTCACAGGGGTCCTATGGCTACACCTTC
TRBJ1-1,13,TRBV7-3,-,-,CASSLMESTEAFF,TGTGCCAGCAGCTTAATGGAGAGCACTGAAGCTTTCTTT
TRBJ2-7,16,TRBV30,-,TRBD2,CAWAGLAGGGPYEQYF,TGTGCCTGGGCCGGACTAGCGGGGGGGGGACCCTACGAGCAGTACTTC
TRBJ2-1,16,TRBV5-1,once,TRBD1,CASSSAPGQGGNEQFF,TGCGCCAGCAGCTCGGCCCCGGGACAGGGGGGAAATGAGCAGTTCTTC
TRBJ2-1,14,TRBV7-2,-,TRBD1,CASSFERTGNEQFF,TGTGCCAGCAGCTTCGAGCGGACAGGGAATGAGCAGTTCTTC
TRBJ1-3,13,TRBV12-3/TRBV12-4,-,-,CASLTGNGNTIYF,TGTGCTAGCCTTACCGGGAACGGAAACACCATATATTTT
TRBJ2-6,16,TRBV7-2,-,TRBD1,CASSPGTAAGANVLTF,TGTGCCAGCAGCCCGGGGACAGCGGCTGGGGCCAACGTCCTGACTTTC
TRBJ2-3,15,TRBV4-3,few,TRBD2,CASSHGGDSTDTQYF,TGCGCCAGCAGCCACGGGGGGGATAGCACAGATACGCAGTATTTT
TRBJ1-2,16,TRBV5-1,-,TRBD1,CASSPHGTGGDYGYTF,TGCGCCAGCAGCCCCCACGGGACAGGGGGCGACTATGGCTACACCTTC
TRBJ2-2,15,TRBV9,-,-,CASSARGSNTGELFF,TGTGCCAGCAGCGCGAGGGGGTCGAACACCGGGGAGCTGTTTTTT
TRBJ1-6,14,TRBV5-5,-,-,CASRYTGSNSPLHF,TGTGCCAGCAGATATACAGGGTCTAATTCACCCCTCCACTTT
TRBJ1-5,15,TRBV4-3,-,-,CASSQDEGSNQPQHF,TGCGCCAGCAGCCAAGACGAGGGTTCCAATCAGCCCCAGCATTTT
TRBJ1-2,13,TRBV19,few,-,CATLLDRRYGYTF,TGTGCCACCCTGTTAGACAGGCGATATGGCTACACCTTC
TRBJ2-4,15,TRBV19,-,TRBD1,CASSPGGLAKNIQYF,TGTGCCAGTAGCCCAGGGGGATTAGCCAAAAACATTCAGTACTTC
TRBJ2-1,16,TRBV5-1,-,-,CASSLGLERSYNEQFF,TGCGCCAGCAGCTTGGGACTAGAGCGGTCTTACAATGAGCAGTTCTTC
TRBJ2-5,13,TRBV12-3/TRBV12-4,-,TRBD2,CASIGLAGETQYF,TGTGCCAGCATCGGACTAGCCGGGGAGACCCAGTACTTC
TRBJ1-2,12,TRBV18,-,-,CASSLELYGYTF,TGTGCCAGCTCACTAGAGTTGTATGGCTACACCTTC
TRBJ2-3,16,TRBV19,-,TRBD1,CASSFSGTGSTDTQYF,TGTGCCAGTAGTTTCTCCGGGACAGGGAGTACAGATACGCAGTATTTT
TRBJ2-1,17,TRBV9,-,TRBD2,CASSVVPKSGGADEQFF,TGTGCCAGCAGCGTAGTACCAAAAAGCGGGGGGGCGGATGAGCAGTTCTTC
TRBJ1-1,13,TRBV5-4,-,TRBD1,CASSWTGGSEAFF,TGTGCCAGCAGTTGGACAGGGGGCTCTGAAGCTTTCTTT
TRBJ2-7,13,TRBV5-4,once,-,CASSFLSSYEQYF,TGTGCCAGCAGCTTTCTCTCGAGCTACGAGCAGTACTTC
TRBJ2-7,15,TRBV19,-,TRBD1,CASSTPQGVRYEQYF,TGTGCCAGTAGTACTCCCCAGGGGGTCCGCTACGAGCAGTACTTC
TRBJ1-1,13,TRBV12-3/TRBV12-4,-,-,CASRQQTGVEAFF,TGTGCCAGCAGACAACAGACAGGCGTCGAAGCTTTCTTT
TRBJ2-7,13,TRBV7-2,-,-,CASSSRVAYEQYF,TGTGCCAGCAGCTCCCGGGTGGCCTACGAGCAGTACTTC
TRBJ2-2,13,TRBV18,many,-,CASSGVGTGELFF,TGTGCCAGCTCCGGGGTAGGAACCGGGGAGCTGTTTTTT